The present T cell receptor (beta chain) was sequenced within a study of T cells in Graves' hyperthyroidism and ophthalmopathy. The CDR3 has 15 residues. Trimming removed 3 bases at V and 0 bases at J, with 6 bases between. The germline CDR1 and CDR2 sequences are SGHTA and FQGNSA. TCR beta CDR3 region amplification was performed from RNA transcripts. In the first-round RT-PCR of the TCR CDR3, the HTBI primer set was used. One entry per CDR3 protein, called by TCRdb with MiXCR from the multiplex PCR reads. The sample carries around 760,000 distinct CDR3 sequences, under 45% recorded once. This clonotype appeared many times. When ophthalmopathy did not progress within 18 months, Graves' hyperthyroidism was considered stable. Uncontrolled infections, other autoimmune diseases, pregnancy or lactation led to exclusion of patients. Diagnoses used clinical symptoms, serum thyroxine and TRAb, thyroid ultrasound and orbital computed tomography.

What was sequenced was blood. The chain is built from TRBV7-2 and TRBJ2-6; D uncertain. The sequence derives from a woman in her thirties or forties with Graves' hyperthyroidism. CDR3 DNA sequence: TGTGCCAGCAGCTTCGGCCTCTCTGGGGCCAACGTCCTGACTTTC. Translation gives CASSFGLSGANVLTF. Complete variable domain (other parts from reference TRBV7-2 and TRBJ2-6): GAGVSQSPSNKVTEKGKDVELRCDPISGHTALYWYRQSLGQGLEFLIYFQGNSAPDKSGLPSDRFSAERTGGSVSTLTIQRTQQEDSAVYLCASSFGLSGANVLTFGAGSRLTVL.